Following are 26 T cell receptor beta chains from one sample sequenced in a study of T cell repertoires in cytomegalovirus infection. Antigen specificity for these receptors is unknown. TCRdb reanalysed the reads using MiXCR and keeps one entry per CDR3 protein. This sample has a few hundred thousand distinct CDR3 sequences; about two fifths occur once, and the top ten carry around 45%. The sample was cultured PBMCs, taken from culture after CMV antigen stimulation. These receptors all come from a human donor in good health (CMV status not recorded). Some clones in this sample may be carry-over from other donors' samples.

This clonotype was counted a few times. This chain connects TRBV19 to TRBJ2-3, with TRBD2 identical over 9 bases. V shed 5 bases, J shed 6 bases, and the junction held 9 bases outside the gene matches. This CDR3 comprises 15 residues. Germline lookup yields CDR1 LNHDA and CDR2 SQIVND (reference sequence). In DNA form, the CDR3 reads TGTGCCAGTAGTTGGGCTAGCGGGATGAGGGATACGCAGTATTTT. It is translated as CASSWASGMRDTQYF.

Only a few counts were recorded for this clonotype. The chain joins TRBV7-2 to TRBJ2-2, with D maybe TRBD1 (6 bases). Trimming stripped 1 base from V and 1 base from J, with 10 bases between. Looked up from germline, CDR1 is SGHTA and CDR2 is FQGNSA. The CDR3 consists of 16 residues. This CDR3 reads CASSLGQAKNTGELFF. CDR3 sequence (DNA): TGTGCCAGCAGCTTAGGACAGGCAAAGAACACCGGGGAGCTGTTTTTT.

The chain employs TRBV6-8 and TRBJ2-6; either TRBD1 or TRBD2 may supply D (5 bases each). CDR1 MNHGY and CDR2 SAAAGT come from the germline V gene. The CDR3 consists of 16 residues. V lost 4 bases to trimming and J lost 0 bases, with 10 bases between them. This CDR3 is CASSLGRTSGANVLTF. The CDR3 nucleotides are TGTGCCAGCAGTTTGGGACGGACCTCTGGGGCCAACGTCCTGACTTTC.

The chain combines TRBV6-5 with TRBJ1-5; the D is unclear. The germline V gene has CDR1 MNHEY and CDR2 SVGAGI. The CDR3 covers 14 residues. The V and J ends lost 0 bases and 4 bases respectively, with 7 bases between them. The CDR3 protein is CASSYSPVNQPQHF. The CDR3 DNA sequence: TGTGCCAGCAGTTACTCCCCGGTGAATCAGCCCCAGCATTTT.

This clonotype was seen a few times. The rearrangement joins TRBV20-1 to TRBJ1-2; TRBD1 aligns across 9 bases. Germline V gives CDR1 DFQATT, CDR2 SNEGSKA (reference sequence). CDR3 length: 16 residues. After removal of 6 bases from V and 3 bases from J, the junction contained 14 bases not matched to a gene. The CDR3 region has the DNA TGCAGTGCAACCAAACCCGGACAGGGGCGAGACTATGGCTACACCTTC. This codes for CSATKPGQGRDYGYTF.

There are a few counts of this clonotype. The chain joins TRBV19 to TRBJ1-5, with D possibly TRBD1 on 5 matching bases. Trimming removed 7 bases at V and 5 bases at J, with 15 bases between. Germline V gene lookup returns CDR1 LNHDA and CDR2 SQIVND (reference sequence). This CDR3 spans 14 amino acids. The CDR3 nucleotides are TGTGCCAGTACCCGGGGGAGGGAAGATCAGCCCCAGCATTTT. It specifies CASTRGREDQPQHF.

This clonotype was detected ten times or more. As DNA, the CDR3 is TGTGCCAGCAGCTTAAGGGGCTCCTACGAGCAGTACTTC. Encoded protein: CASSLRGSYEQYF. V gene TRBV7-2 combines with J gene TRBJ2-7, with a possible D match to TRBD1 (5 bases). Per germline, CDR1 SGHTA and CDR2 FQGNSA. The CDR3 loop spans 13 amino acids. Trimming took off 2 bases at V and 0 bases at J, with 5 bases between the two ends.

This clonotype was observed a few times. The V call is TRBV4-3, the J call TRBJ2-7; D is perhaps TRBD1 or TRBD2 (6 bases each). CDR1 is LGHNA and CDR2 is YSLEER in the germline V gene. Between the trimmed V and J ends, which lost 0 bases and 4 bases, there was a span of 13 bases. The CDR3 is 15 residues long. CDR3 sequence reads: CASSQDWGARYEQYF. CDR3 coding DNA: TGCGCCAGCAGCCAAGATTGGGGGGCTAGATACGAGCAGTACTTC.

The V and J genes are TRBV7-2 and TRBJ1-1, with D tentatively TRBD1 (6 bases). V lost 6 bases and J lost 5, with 19 bases in between. Germline V gene data show CDR1 as SGHTA and CDR2 as FQGNSA. The length of the CDR3 is 15 residues. The CDR3 bases are TGTGCCAGCAGTAAAGACAGGTTTAGGGGGACTGAAGCTTTCTTT. The encoded protein is CASSKDRFRGTEAFF.

Ten or more counts support this clonotype. The genes are TRBV7-2 and TRBJ2-5; 15 bases align to TRBD2. V dropped 3 bases and J dropped 0; count of bases not matched to a gene: 17. From germline, CDR1 is SGHTA and CDR2 FQGNSA. CDR3 size: 22 residues. CDR3 coding DNA: TGTGCCAGCAGCTTTCCCCGTGGCGGACTAGCGGGGGGGCACCCGTACCAAGAGACCCAGTACTTC. Translation: CASSFPRGGLAGGHPYQETQYF. Full variable domain (missing parts from reference TRBV7-2 and TRBJ2-5): GAGVSQSPSNKVTEKGKDVELRCDPISGHTALYWYRQSLGQGLEFLIYFQGNSAPDKSGLPSDRFSAERTGGSVSTLTIQRTQQEDSAVYLCASSFPRGGLAGGHPYQETQYFGPGTRLLVL.

This clonotype was found a few times. The genes are TRBV20-1 and TRBJ2-7; D is ambiguous. With 4 bases removed from V and 1 base from J, the gap between germline ends came to 8 bases. CDR1 DFQATT and CDR2 SNEGSKA come from the germline V gene (reference sequence). This CDR3 spans 12 amino acids. For the CDR3, the DNA is TGCAGTGCTAAACCAGGATCCTACGAGCAGTACTTC. Its protein is CSAKPGSYEQYF.

J is TRBJ2-5 and V is TRBV7-9, with 10 bases matching TRBD1. V was pared by 5 bases and J by 4 bases, with 7 bases of the junction left unmatched. This CDR3 spans 15 amino acids. Germline CDR1 SEHNR, CDR2 FQNEAQ (reference sequence). DNA of the CDR3: TGTGCCAGCAGCCTAAGCCGGACAGGGGGAGAGACCCAGTACTTC. This encodes CASSLSRTGGETQYF.

The CDR3 sequence is CANRIAGGSYNEQFF. The CDR3, as DNA: TGTGCCAACAGGATAGCGGGAGGGAGTTACAATGAGCAGTTCTTC. This chain links TRBV7-2 with TRBJ2-1; TRBD2 aligns across 11 bases. This CDR3 comprises 15 residues. V lost 10 bases and J lost 4; bases outside the gene matches: 9. Germline V gene lookup returns CDR1 SGHTA and CDR2 FQGNSA.

A few counts support this clonotype. CDR3 region: CASSFDGGWETQYF. The CDR3 bases are TGTGCCAGCAGCTTTGACGGGGGCTGGGAGACCCAGTACTTC. The chain links TRBV7-2 to TRBJ2-5; D might be TRBD1 or TRBD2, each matching 6 bases. Deletions cut 3 bases from V and 5 bases from J, with 13 bases between. The germline V gene has CDR1 SGHTA and CDR2 FQGNSA. The CDR3 length is 14 residues.

V usage is TRBV20-1 and J usage is TRBJ2-7; perhaps TRBD1 as D (6 bases). Trimming took off 1 base at V and 12 bases at J, with 22 bases between the two ends. This CDR3 contains 14 residues. Germline V gene data show CDR1 as DFQATT and CDR2 as SNEGSKA (reference sequence). CDR3 loop: CSARGKYREGPRYF. The CDR3 DNA is TGCAGTGCTAGAGGAAAATACAGGGAAGGCCCCCGGTACTTC.

Only a few counts were recorded for this clonotype. The chain combines TRBV7-6 with TRBJ2-3; TRBD2 matches 8 bases. Trimming at V came to 5 bases and at J to 3 bases, leaving 7 bases not matched to a gene. This CDR3 region has 15 residues. In germline, CDR1 is SGHVS, CDR2 FNYEAQ. The chain's CDR3 is CASSTLGRATDTQYF. The CDR3 bases are TGTGCCAGCAGCACCCTCGGGAGGGCGACAGATACGCAGTATTTT.

The rearrangement uses TRBV2 and TRBJ2-2, with D tentatively TRBD1 (5 bases). V lost 7 bases and J 6 bases, leaving 18 bases between the germline ends. The V gene's germline CDR1 is SNHLY and CDR2 FYNNEI. There are 15 residues in the CDR3. The CDR3 DNA reads TGTGCCAGCAATATGAGGAAAGGGGATGCCGGGGAGCTGTTTTTT. Its translation: CASNMRKGDAGELFF.

J is TRBJ2-7 and V is TRBV20-1; a weak D match, TRBD2 (5 bases). CDR3 length: 13 amino acids. Germline values: CDR1 DFQATT, CDR2 SNEGSKA (reference sequence). With 3 bases removed from V and 5 bases from J, the gap between germline ends came to 14 bases. This CDR3 reads CSASGSASNEQYF. CDR3 sequence (DNA): TGCAGTGCTAGCGGCTCTGCTAGCAACGAGCAGTACTTC.

This clonotype has more than one count but fewer than ten. J is TRBJ2-5 and V is TRBV7-6; D remains unclear. The CDR3 contains 14 residues. Trimming took 5 bases from V and 2 from J, leaving 12 bases between them. Germline loops: CDR1 SGHVS, CDR2 FNYEAQ. The chain's CDR3 is CASSPHRTQETQYF. The CDR3 nucleotides are TGTGCCAGCAGCCCCCACCGGACGCAAGAGACCCAGTACTTC.

V is TRBV7-2 and J is TRBJ2-2; D unresolved. CDR3 length: 16 residues. CDR1 SGHTA and CDR2 FQGNSA come from the germline V gene. Trimming removed 5 bases from V and 4 bases from J, with 17 bases in between. The CDR3 here is CASSPYRLGRTGELFF. CDR3 bases: TGTGCCAGCAGCCCCTACCGTCTCGGCCGCACCGGGGAGCTGTTTTTT.

The chain has TRBV15 and TRBJ2-7; 7 nucleotides match TRBD1. The length of the CDR3 is 14 residues. V was pared by 3 bases and J by 2 bases, with 4 bases of the junction left unmatched. Germline V gene lookup returns CDR1 LNHNV and CDR2 YYDKDF (reference sequence). CDR3 sequence: CATSRRTGPYEQYF. DNA of the CDR3: TGTGCCACCAGCAGGCGGACAGGTCCCTACGAGCAGTACTTC.

This rearrangement joins TRBV7-2 to TRBJ2-5; 10 bases fit TRBD2. The CDR3 extends over 18 amino acids. Germline CDR1 and CDR2: SGHTA and FQGNSA. With 2 bases clipped from V and 5 bases from J, the junction kept 14 bases outside the gene matches. CDR3 nucleotides: TGTGCCAGCAGCTTAAACCAGGGCCCCCTAGCGGGGGTGGAGACCCAGTACTTC. Translated: CASSLNQGPLAGVETQYF.

V and J are TRBV2 and TRBJ1-2, with no clear D. Germline V CDR1 and CDR2: SNHLY, FYNNEI. This CDR3 has 13 amino acids. V gave up 6 bases and J gave up 8 bases, with 16 bases separating them. The chain's CDR3 is CASSPGRTGGYTF. DNA of the CDR3: TGTGCCAGCAGCCCTGGAAGGACTGGGGGCTACACCTTC. Based on the CDR3 plus reference TRBV2 and TRBJ1-2, the full variable domain is EPEVTQTPSHQVTQMGQEVILRCVPISNHLYFYWYRQILGQKVEFLVSFYNNEISEKSEIFDDQFSVERPDGSNFTLKIRSTKLEDSAMYFCASSPGRTGGYTFGSGTRLTVV.

The gene calls are TRBV7-9 and TRBJ2-7, with D possibly being TRBD1 (5 bases). Trimming pared 5 bases from V and 7 bases from J, leaving 18 bases between. Per the germline V gene, CDR1 is SEHNR and CDR2 is FQNEAQ (reference sequence). The CDR3 loop spans 14 amino acids. CDR3 residues: CASSPDGRAWEQYF. The CDR3 region has the DNA TGTGCCAGCAGCCCAGACGGCAGGGCGTGGGAGCAGTACTTC.

This clonotype was seen many times. This chain joins TRBV7-2 and TRBJ1-6; D not resolved. This CDR3 has 12 residues. The germline V and J ends were trimmed by 4 bases and 10 bases, with 8 bases remaining between them. Germline CDR1 and CDR2: SGHTA and FQGNSA. The CDR3 loop is CASSYTGSPLHF. The CDR3 DNA reads as TGTGCCAGCAGCTACACGGGGTCACCCCTCCACTTT.

This clonotype has a handful of counts. V is TRBV7-2 and J is TRBJ1-1; TRBD1 matches 9 bases. This CDR3 has 15 residues. J gave up 6 bases and V 5 bases, and 10 bases lay outside the gene matches. Germline V lookup: CDR1 SGHTA, CDR2 FQGNSA. CDR3 coding DNA: TGTGCCAGCAGCAACGTGGGACAGGGTACTCCTGAAGCTTTCTTT. Amino acid sequence: CASSNVGQGTPEAFF.